Listed here are 3 T cell receptor beta chains from one sample, sequenced in a study of CD8+ T cells in alopecia areata. Following RNA extraction, reverse transcription yielded cDNA that acted as the sequencing template. The assay was immunoSEQ multiplex PCR, and TCRdb's table has in-frame clones only and misses some. This table has 90,000 to 150,000 clones, approximately 53% appearing once. Treatment defined: oral pan-JAK inhibitor, 5-10 mg twice daily. The sample here was CD4+ T cells sorted from blood, taken at week 4, from a patient treated with tofacitinib. The receptor source for this set is a human donor with alopecia areata.

The gene calls are TRBV6-1 and TRBJ1-2; 9 positions agree with TRBD1. Germline values: CDR1 MNHNS, CDR2 SASEGT. V lost 1 base and J lost 4; bases outside the gene matches: 10. The CDR3 sequence is 17 residues long. The CDR3 DNA reads TGTGCCAGCAGTGAAGTCCCGAGGGGGGGACAGGGCTATGGCTACACCTTC. As protein: CASSEVPRGGQGYGYTF.

This clone was recorded a few times. The chain uses TRBV9 and TRBJ1-2, with D uncertain. The germline gives CDR1 SGDLS, CDR2 YYNGEE. The CDR3 consists of 15 residues. Trimming took 0 bases from V and 0 from J, leaving 9 bases between them. In DNA form, the CDR3 reads TGTGCCAGCAGCGTAGAGGGCAGAGCTAACTATGGCTACACCTTC. Amino acids: CASSVEGRANYGYTF.

This clone was seen a handful of times. J is TRBJ1-5 and V is TRBV29-1; TRBD1 is a possible D gene (6 bases). Trimming left V 5 bases short and J 2 bases short, with 13 bases between. CDR1 and CDR2 (germline): SQVTM, ANQGSEA. This CDR3 is 14 amino acids long. The CDR3 sequence is CSVQDRSGNQPQHF. CDR3 in DNA: TGCAGCGTTCAGGACAGAAGCGGCAATCAGCCCCAGCATTTT.